The present T cell receptor (beta chain) was sequenced within a study of T cells after yellow fever vaccination (dated by TCRdb to between 2019 and 2020). Looking at the study overall: Libraries from fractions with low cell numbers were prepared with the SMART-Seq v4 Ultra Low Input RNA kit. Bulk TCR alpha and beta repertoires were sequenced longitudinally to track T-cell clones before and after primary and booster YFV17D yellow fever vaccination. Two healthy male donors, one aged 18 to 30 and one aged 30 to 39 years, were included in the cohort. Blood samples were taken at several timepoints before and after primary and secondary immunization, and bulk PBMC replicates and cell subsets were isolated. Beyond this particular receptor, the publication reports: After the booster, most clones that had expanded after primary vaccination were detected again (around 95% of CD4 and over 75% of CD8), suggesting broad maintenance of memory. The secondary T-cell response was found to be weaker but faster than the primary response, with a peak reached on day 5 rather than on day 15. A small fraction of clonotypes appeared in both the CD4 and CD8 compartments, likely as a result of convergent recombination. Because only two donors were included in the study, the extent to which the findings can be generalized is limited. Because abundant contaminating clonotypes from the bulk population could be contained in FACS-sorted repertoires, computational filtering was required.

This clonotype appeared a few times. It lacks a known antigen. Per-base qualities were not stored, and no clone one base away is much larger. For sequencing, an Illumina NovaSeq 6000 was employed. TCR cDNA was synthesized by 5'RACE template switching, which introduced a universal primer site and unique molecular identifiers. Priming of cDNA synthesis was performed from both the TCR alpha and TCR beta constant segments. Two PCR steps were used to amplify libraries, with sample barcodes and sequencing adapters being added in the second step. Libraries were sequenced on Illumina HiSeq 2500 (2x100 bp) or NovaSeq (2x150 bp). For the original study's pipeline: Reads were demultiplexed and collapsed into UMI consensus sequences with MIGEC, and V(D)J alignment was performed with MiXCR. Using edgeR on replicate PBMC samples, clonotypes were called vaccine-responding if FDR was below 0.01 and the log2 fold change was above 5 up to day 15. Bulk clonotypes were assigned CD4 or CD8 identity according to which sequenced CD4 or CD8 repertoire held them at higher abundance. Clones were called with MiXCR by TCRdb after fastp trimmed the public reads at Q25, and only in-frame beta chains were retained. Records with the same CDR3 protein are collapsed into one entry carrying the most frequent genes and DNA. The V and J calls were not made by the authors but by TCRdb's processing. The sample table shows some 340,000 distinct CDR3 sequences, and 9.5% to 12% are seen once. Approximately 3.3% of the sample lies in the top ten.

This sample's treatment or condition label indicates: live attenuated yellow fever vaccine strain. PBMCs were isolated from peripheral blood using a standard Ficoll-Paque protocol. Dynabeads CD4 and CD8 positive selection kits were used to isolate the CD4 and CD8 T-cell fractions. RNA was extracted with TriZol from bulk PBMCs, CD4 and CD8 fractions, and dextramer-positive and dextramer-negative fractions. The sample consisted of CD4+ T cells sorted from PBMCs, taken 45 days after the yellow fever booster vaccination. The sequence was obtained from a man younger than 30 who received the YFV17D yellow fever vaccine.

The CDR3 has the sequence CSAKTGLNSPLHF. The DNA sequence is given as TGCAGTGCGAAGACAGGACTTAATTCACCCCTCCACTTT. The sequence links TRBV20-1 to TRBJ1-6; TRBD1 could be the D gene, as 6 bases match. Its CDR3 holds 13 amino acids, cysteine through phenylalanine. The kept DNA is CDR3 alone, 39 bases in frame from the first base. The junction shows trimming of 6 bases on V and 6 bases on J, plus 12 bases between the germline ends. Per the germline V gene (reference sequence), DFQATT is the CDR1 and SNEGSKA is the CDR2.